The rows below give T cell receptor beta chains drawn from one sample of a study of blood T cell repertoires in COVID-19. The protocol was immunoSEQ multiplex PCR, while the TCRdb copy is restricted to in-frame clones and leaves out a portion. This sample carries around 250,000 clones, around 89% of them seen once, and the ten largest clones take approximately 3.7%. The sample taken for sequencing was PBMCs or T cells enriched from blood (not recorded which). The receptors derive from a woman between 25 and 40 years old who had recovered from COVID-19. Each CDR3 is given with its conserved first and last residue. A D gene is named only where the DNA matches it firmly. Clone size appears in some rows only: once, few, many, or a class for an expanded clone.

D gene	clone size	J gene	V gene	CDR3 protein	CDR3 DNA
.	.	TRBJ1-4	TRBV7-9	CASSLVGGKLFF	TGTGCCAGCAGCTTAGTTGGAGGAAAACTGTTTTTT
TRBD2	.	TRBJ2-3	TRBV9	CASSGAGTSGSRVTDTQYF	TGTGCCAGCAGCGGAGCCGGGACTAGCGGGAGTAGGGTTACAGATACGCAGTATTTT
TRBD1	.	TRBJ1-2	TRBV28	CASSWWDRVSYGYTF	TGTGCCAGCAGTTGGTGGGACAGGGTTTCCTATGGCTACACCTTC
TRBD1	.	TRBJ2-2	TRBV29-1	CSAEGASGELFF	TGCAGCGCCGAGGGGGCGTCCGGGGAGCTGTTTTTT
TRBD1	.	TRBJ2-7	TRBV7-8	CASSLKRTGGSEQYF	TGTGCCAGCAGCTTAAAACGGACAGGGGGCTCCGAGCAGTACTTC
.	.	TRBJ1-5	TRBV28	CASSQGNDQPQHF	TGTGCCAGCAGCCAGGGTAATGATCAGCCCCAGCATTTT
.	.	TRBJ1-1	TRBV30	CAWSRGMNTEAFF	TGTGCCTGGAGTCGCGGGATGAACACTGAAGCTTTCTTT
.	.	TRBJ1-1	TRBV28	CASSLQYTEAFF	TGTGCCAGCAGCTTGCAGTACACTGAAGCTTTCTTT
.	few	TRBJ1-1	TRBV10-1	CASLSRAPKDLMNTEAFF	TGCGCCAGCCTGTCCAGGGCACCTAAAGATCTCATGAACACTGAAGCTTTCTTT
.	.	TRBJ1-3	TRBV4-1	CASSQLAGGSPSGNTIYF	TGCGCCAGCAGCCAGCTAGCTGGAGGGTCACCCTCTGGAAACACCATATATTTT
.	.	TRBJ1-6	TRBV7-9	CASSLRTGRDSPLHF	TGTGCCAGCAGCTTACGGACGGGGAGGGATTCACCCCTCCACTTT
.	.	TRBJ1-1	TRBV19	CASSLMRARGSGTEAFF	TGTGCCAGTAGTCTCATGAGGGCCCGGGGTTCTGGCACTGAAGCTTTCTTT
.	.	TRBJ2-2	TRBV30	CAWSQGARELFF	TGTGCCTGGAGCCAAGGGGCCCGGGAGCTGTTTTTT
.	.	TRBJ1-1	TRBV9	CASSVATSGSEAFF	TGTGCCAGCAGCGTAGCGACTTCGGGTTCTGAAGCTTTCTTT
TRBD1	.	TRBJ1-2	TRBV2	CASSTVQGAGGYTF	TGTGCCAGCAGTACGGTACAGGGGGCGGGTGGCTACACCTTC
TRBD2	.	TRBJ2-3	TRBV3-1/TRBV3-2	CASSLRLAASTDTQYF	TGTGCCAGCAGCCTTAGACTAGCGGCTAGCACAGATACGCAGTATTTT
.	.	TRBJ1-2	TRBV28	CASSDRGSGYTF	TGTGCCAGCAGTGATAGGGGGAGTGGCTACACCTTC
TRBD2	.	TRBJ2-5	TRBV28	CASTPPGLVETQYF	TGTGCCAGCACCCCACCGGGACTAGTAGAGACCCAGTACTTC
TRBD1	.	TRBJ2-2	TRBV28	CASSLLPGQGKTGELFF	TGTGCCAGCAGTCTCCTTCCGGGACAGGGAAAGACTGGGGAGCTGTTTTTT
TRBD2	.	TRBJ2-1	TRBV9	CASSVDPARGGEQFF	TGTGCCAGCAGCGTAGACCCAGCACGCGGGGGTGAGCAGTTCTTC
.	.	TRBJ2-1	TRBV11-1	CASSLPGSSYNEQFF	TGTGCCAGCAGCTTGCCGGGGAGCTCCTACAATGAGCAGTTCTTC
.	once	TRBJ1-4	TRBV20-1	CSASYGGANNEKLFF	TGCAGTGCTAGTTACGGGGGGGCGAATAATGAAAAACTGTTTTTT
TRBD1	.	TRBJ1-1	TRBV7-2	CASSLAVVRGRENTEAFF	TGTGCCAGCAGCTTAGCGGTGGTGAGGGGGCGGGAGAACACTGAAGCTTTCTTT
.	few	TRBJ1-2	TRBV9	CASSVVADPNYGYTF	TGTGCCAGCAGCGTAGTAGCAGATCCTAACTATGGCTACACCTTC
TRBD2	.	TRBJ2-7	TRBV2	CASREETSGRYEQYF	TGTGCCAGCAGGGAGGAGACTAGCGGGAGGTACGAGCAGTACTTC
TRBD1	.	TRBJ2-2	TRBV19	CASMGTGGSPGELFF	TGTGCCAGTATGGGGACAGGGGGTTCCCCCGGGGAGCTGTTTTTT
.	.	TRBJ2-1	TRBV7-3	CASSLASPYNEQFF	TGTGCCAGCAGCTTAGCGTCCCCCTACAATGAGCAGTTCTTC
TRBD2	.	TRBJ2-1	TRBV18	CASSPSSGSRVEQFF	TGTGCCAGCTCACCAAGCAGCGGGAGCCGGGTTGAGCAGTTCTTC
TRBD1	.	TRBJ1-1	TRBV10-3	CAISESRTGTNTEAFF	TGTGCCATCAGTGAGTCCCGGACAGGGACGAACACTGAAGCTTTCTTT
.	.	TRBJ2-1	TRBV19	CATQSGNRGNEQFF	TGTGCCACCCAAAGCGGTAACCGGGGAAATGAGCAGTTCTTC
TRBD1	once	TRBJ1-1	TRBV6-2/TRBV6-3	CASSLTGGVRTEAFF	TGTGCCAGCAGTTTGACAGGGGGCGTTCGGACTGAAGCTTTCTTT
.	.	TRBJ1-4	TRBV4-1	CASSLIGREEKLFF	TGCGCCAGCAGCCTCATCGGCCGGGAGGAAAAACTGTTTTTT
.	.	TRBJ2-5	TRBV14	CASSQGAAGAQYF	TGTGCCAGCAGCCAAGGTGCCGCCGGGGCCCAGTACTTC
.	.	TRBJ1-4	TRBV7-9	CASSHGRQLEKLFF	TGTGCCAGCAGCCATGGACGACAGCTTGAAAAACTGTTTTTT
.	.	TRBJ1-2	TRBV28	CASSLVGRGYTF	TGTGCCAGCAGTTTGGTGGGGCGGGGCTACACCTTC
.	.	TRBJ2-3	TRBV28	CASSLGGSSTDTQYF	TGTGCCAGCAGTTTAGGCGGGTCTAGCACAGATACGCAGTATTTT
.	.	TRBJ1-2	TRBV6-5	CARDTRAHIGGYTF	TGTGCCAGAGATACCAGGGCCCATATCGGGGGCTACACCTTC
.	.	TRBJ2-3	TRBV7-9	CATAKAMDYTDTQYF	TGTGCCACCGCAAAGGCGATGGACTACACAGATACGCAGTATTTT
TRBD2	.	TRBJ2-1	TRBV3-1/TRBV3-2	CASSQDRAASGSSYNEQFF	TGTGCCAGCAGCCAAGATCGAGCTGCTAGCGGGAGTAGCTACAATGAGCAGTTCTTC
.	.	TRBJ2-1	TRBV15	CATSRESRNEQFF	TGTGCCACCAGCAGAGAGAGTCGAAATGAGCAGTTCTTC